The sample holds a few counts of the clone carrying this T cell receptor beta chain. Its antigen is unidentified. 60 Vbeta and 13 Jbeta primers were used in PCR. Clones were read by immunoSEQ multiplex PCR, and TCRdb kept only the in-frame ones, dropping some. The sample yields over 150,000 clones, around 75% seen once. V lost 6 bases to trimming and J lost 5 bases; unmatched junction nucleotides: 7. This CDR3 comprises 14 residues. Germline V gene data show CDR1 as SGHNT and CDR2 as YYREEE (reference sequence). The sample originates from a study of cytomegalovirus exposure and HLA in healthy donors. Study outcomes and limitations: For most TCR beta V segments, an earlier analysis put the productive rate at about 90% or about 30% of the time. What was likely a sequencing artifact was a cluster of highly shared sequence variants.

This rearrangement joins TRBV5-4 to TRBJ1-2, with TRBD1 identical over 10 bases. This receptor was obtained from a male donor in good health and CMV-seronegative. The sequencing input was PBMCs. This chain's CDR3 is CASTTGQGEYGYTF. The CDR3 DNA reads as TGTGCCAGCACCACAGGACAGGGGGAATATGGCTACACCTTC.